A single T cell receptor (beta chain) is shown here with its context. Its target is not known. Samples had at least 7 million PBMCs isolated from them. The data originate from a study of blood T cells in healthy people across ages. Across the whole study: Template switching retrieved approximately one barcoded beta molecule for each two T cells. Regarding the study as a whole: Any conclusive comparison of naive versus antigen-experienced cells was prevented by using unsorted PBMCs. Estimated diversity, derived from one million T cells, was regarded as an underestimate.

Using a J-beta primer mix together with a sample-barcoded 5' primer, a second PCR was run for roughly 6 to 12 cycles. Each CDR3 protein gets one entry after TCRdb re-called the 5' RACE reads with MiXCR. The sample has 1.5 million to 1.8 million distinct CDR3 sequences, 35% to 45% seen once. The CDR3 totals 16 residues. Germline CDR1 and CDR2: SGHRS and YFSETQ. V was clipped by 2 bases and J by 1 base, with 15 bases between them. The sample taken for sequencing was blood. This chain connects TRBV5-1 to TRBJ2-5; D uncertain. The source of this sequence is a young woman in good health. CDR3 protein: CASSFPVPGTQETQYF. In nucleotides, the CDR3 is TGCGCCAGCAGCTTCCCAGTCCCCGGAACCCAAGAGACCCAGTACTTC.